These 21 T cell receptor beta chains were all obtained from the same sample, sequenced in a study of blood T cell repertoires in COVID-19. Assay used: immunoSEQ multiplex PCR; TCRdb lists only in-frame clones, some missing. Of some 300,000 clones in the sample, approximately 90% were seen once. Specimen: PBMCs or T cells enriched from blood (not recorded which). Source of these receptors: a man younger than 40 who had recovered from COVID-19.

The chain uses TRBV30 and TRBJ2-3; D is possibly TRBD2 (5 bases). Germline CDR1 is GTSNPN and CDR2 is SVGIG (reference sequence). The CDR3 runs 16 residues. The V end was cut by 5 bases, the J end by 3 bases, with 21 bases between. CDR3 sequence (DNA): TGTGCCTGGGGTGGACGCCTAGCAAGTAGGACAGATACGCAGTATTTT. Translated, it gives CAWGGRLASRTDTQYF.

V and J are TRBV29-1 and TRBJ1-1; 8 bases align to TRBD1. V lost 4 bases and J lost 3; bases outside the gene matches: 10. The CDR3 loop spans 15 amino acids. CDR1 and CDR2 (germline): SQVTM, ANQGSEA. CDR3: CSVGQGAVRYTEAFF. The CDR3 coding sequence is TGCAGCGTTGGCCAGGGGGCGGTTAGATACACTGAAGCTTTCTTT. Full variable domain (missing parts from reference TRBV29-1 and TRBJ1-1): SAVISQKPSRDICQRGTSLTIQCQVDSQVTMMFWYRQQPGQSLTLIATANQGSEATYESGFVIDKFPISRPNLTFSTLTVSNMSPEDSSIYLCSVGQGAVRYTEAFFGQGTRLTVV.

This clone was seen once. The chain combines TRBV18 with TRBJ1-1; no clear D gene. There are 15 residues in the CDR3. The V gene's germline CDR1 is KGHSH and CDR2 LQKENI. V lost 3 bases and J 1 base, leaving 12 bases between the germline ends. The CDR3 spells CASSPARPPNTEAFF. The CDR3 nucleotides are TGTGCCAGCTCACCGGCGAGGCCGCCGAACACTGAAGCTTTCTTT.

The chain has TRBV28 and TRBJ1-5, with D perhaps TRBD1 (6 bases). The ends were cut back, 7 bases at V and 5 bases at J, with 18 bases in the middle. The CDR3 is 15 amino acids. From germline, CDR1 is MDHEN and CDR2 SYDVKM. DNA for the CDR3: TGTGCCAGCACCGAACAGGGCGTTACTGATCAGCCCCAGCATTTT. It is translated as CASTEQGVTDQPQHF.

The V call is TRBV6-5, the J call TRBJ2-1; 11 bases line up with TRBD1. The CDR3 consists of 15 residues. Trimming cost V 4 bases and J 5 bases; bases outside gene matches: 4. Germline CDR1 MNHEY, CDR2 SVGAGI. CDR3 DNA: TGTGCCAGCAGTTCAGGACAGGGGGCGCACAATGAGCAGTTCTTC. This encodes CASSSGQGAHNEQFF.

Only a few counts were recorded for this clone. The V call is TRBV29-1, the J call TRBJ1-2; 8 bases align to TRBD1. The CDR3 contains 12 residues. Unmatched junction bases numbered 6, after V lost 6 bases and J lost 6 bases. The germline CDR1 and CDR2 sequences are SQVTM and ANQGSEA. The CDR3 DNA is TGCAGCGTCGGCAGGGGGCCGGATGGCTACACCTTC. This codes for CSVGRGPDGYTF.

This clone has just one count. The gene calls are TRBV28 and TRBJ2-3, with a weak D call TRBD2 (5 bases). Germline CDR1 is MDHEN and CDR2 is SYDVKM. The V gene lost 3 bases and the J gene lost 6 bases, with 10 bases spanning the gap. The CDR3 is 13 amino acids. The CDR3 reads CASSFTRRDTQYF. The CDR3 DNA reads TGTGCCAGCAGTTTCACGAGGAGGGATACGCAGTATTTT.

The chain combines TRBV7-8 with TRBJ1-1; D is uncertain. This CDR3 comprises 16 residues. Trimming took 7 bases from V and 4 from J, leaving 22 bases between them. CDR1 SGHVS and CDR2 FQNEAQ come from the germline V gene. CDR3 sequence reads: CASTKGRRARSTEAFF. Here the CDR3 DNA reads TGTGCCAGCACTAAGGGCAGGAGGGCGAGGAGCACTGAAGCTTTCTTT.

The rearrangement links TRBV4-2 to TRBJ1-6; maybe TRBD1 (6 bases). V lost 0 bases to trimming and J lost 2 bases, with 14 bases between them. This CDR3 has 18 residues. Per germline, CDR1 LGHNA and CDR2 YNFKEQ. CDR3 region: CASSQEKQGWPYNSPLHF. The CDR3 DNA is TGTGCCAGCAGCCAAGAGAAACAGGGTTGGCCCTATAATTCACCCCTCCACTTT.

The J gene is TRBJ1-5, the V gene TRBV29-1; 7 nucleotides match TRBD1. CDR1 SQVTM and CDR2 ANQGSEA come from the germline V gene. V lost 3 bases to trimming and J lost 2 bases; unmatched junction nucleotides: 13. The CDR3 loop spans 17 amino acids. CDR3 nucleotides: TGCAGCGTTGAGGAATCACAGGGGAAGACAGGCAATCAGCCCCAGCATTTT. Translating gives CSVEESQGKTGNQPQHF.

V usage is TRBV19 and J usage is TRBJ1-2; D may be TRBD1 (6 bases). This CDR3 is built from 13 residues. V was shortened by 3 bases and J by 4 bases, with 9 bases between the two germline ends. Germline values: CDR1 LNHDA, CDR2 SQIVND (reference sequence). CDR3 DNA sequence: TGTGCCAGTAGTATGGGACAAGCCTATGGCTACACCTTC. Translated, it gives CASSMGQAYGYTF.

The chain employs TRBV2 and TRBJ2-3, with 16 bases lining up with TRBD2. This CDR3 comprises 17 residues. Looked up from germline, CDR1 is SNHLY and CDR2 is FYNNEI. The V gene end was trimmed by 6 bases and the J gene end by 3 bases; junction bases not matched to a gene: 6. The CDR3 spells CASSAGLAGGPTDTQYF. The CDR3 nucleotides read TGTGCCAGCAGCGCGGGACTAGCGGGAGGGCCTACAGATACGCAGTATTTT.

The chain employs TRBV7-2 and TRBJ2-7; D is ambiguous. CDR1 and CDR2 from the germline V gene are SGHTA and FQGNSA. The CDR3 has 13 amino acids. Trimming took 8 bases from V and 2 from J, leaving 13 bases between them. The CDR3 region has the DNA TGTGCCAGCGCGTCGCAGGCCCCCTACGAGCAGTACTTC. Protein sequence: CASASQAPYEQYF.

This clone has a single count. This chain uses TRBV27 with TRBJ2-3, with TRBD2 identical over 10 bases. The CDR3 is made up of 17 amino acids. The trim removed 4 bases at V and 1 base at J, leaving 8 bases unmatched. Germline-derived CDR1 and CDR2 are MNHEY and SMNVEV (reference sequence). The CDR3 DNA is TGTGCCAGCAGTTCCCCCCAAACTAGCGGGGGCACAGATACGCAGTATTTT. Residues: CASSSPQTSGGTDTQYF.

The V and J genes are TRBV27 and TRBJ1-2; D uncertain. The V end was cut by 2 bases, the J end by 4 bases, with 23 bases between. The CDR3 covers 18 residues. Germline loops: CDR1 MNHEY, CDR2 SMNVEV (reference sequence). CDR3 region: CASSLSFVYQEAPYGYTF. CDR3 nucleotides: TGTGCCAGCAGTTTAAGTTTCGTCTACCAGGAGGCCCCCTATGGCTACACCTTC.

Concerning this clone: At the DNA level, this CDR3 is encoded by other sequences in the same sample as well. The J gene is TRBJ1-1, the V gene TRBV5-1; D perhaps matches TRBD1 (6 bases). CDR3 length: 15 amino acids. Germline-derived CDR1 and CDR2 are SGHRS and YFSETQ. The V end was cut by 2 bases, the J end by 0 bases, with 11 bases between. CDR3 DNA sequence: TGCGCCAGCAGCTTAGGACAGAGGATGAACACTGAAGCTTTCTTT. Its translation is CASSLGQRMNTEAFF.

The rearrangement joins TRBV3-1 (or the pseudogene TRBV3-2) to TRBJ2-7, with D possibly TRBD2 on 6 matching bases. The germline CDR1 and CDR2 sequences are LGHDT and YNNKEL (reference sequence). There are 14 residues in the CDR3. V lost 4 bases to trimming and J lost 2 bases, with 12 bases between them. The CDR3 coding sequence is TGTGCCAGCAGCCTCTTAGCGGCACCCTACGAGCAGTACTTC. As protein: CASSLLAAPYEQYF.

This chain connects TRBV19 to TRBJ1-2, with 11 bases aligning to TRBD1. J gave up 3 bases and V 5 bases, and 2 bases lay outside the gene matches. The CDR3 runs 14 residues. Germline CDR1 and CDR2: LNHDA and SQIVND (reference sequence). CDR3 sequence: CASSAGQGDYGYTF. CDR3 in DNA: TGTGCCAGTAGTGCGGGACAGGGGGACTATGGCTACACCTTC.

This chain joins TRBV5-8 and TRBJ1-2; 7 positions match TRBD1. This CDR3 comprises 13 residues. Germline V gives CDR1 SGHTS, CDR2 YDEGEE. Losses at the gene ends were 6 bases for V and 3 bases for J; bases not matched to a gene: 5. The CDR3 bases are TGTGCCAGCAACGCGAGGGGGCACTATGGCTACACCTTC. This codes for CASNARGHYGYTF.

This clone was recorded only once. Other DNA sequences from this sample encode an identical CDR3 as well. The chain uses TRBV27 and TRBJ1-3, with D maybe TRBD1 (5 bases). This CDR3 has 14 residues. The ends were cut back, 3 bases at V and 0 bases at J, with 6 bases in the middle. Per germline, CDR1 MNHEY and CDR2 SMNVEV (reference sequence). CDR3 loop: CASSLGGSGNTIYF. CDR3 in DNA: TGTGCCAGCAGTTTGGGGGGCTCTGGAAACACCATATATTTT.

This clone has a single count. This chain joins TRBV25-1 and TRBJ2-2; D remains ambiguous. Trimming removed 4 bases at V and 0 bases at J, with 12 bases between. This CDR3 is 16 amino acids long. CDR1 and CDR2 from the germline V gene are MGHDK and SYGVNS. CDR3 coding DNA: TGTGCCAGCAGTGGAGCCGGTACGGCGAACACCGGGGAGCTGTTTTTT. Translation gives CASSGAGTANTGELFF.